This T cell receptor (beta chain) derives from a study of blood T cell repertoires in COVID-19. The CDR3 consists of 16 residues. With 1 base removed from V and 0 bases from J, the gap between germline ends came to 8 bases. Germline V gives CDR1 SGDLS, CDR2 YYNGEE. TCRdb's copy holds only in-frame clones and misses some; the assay was immunoSEQ multiplex PCR. The sample includes around 270,000 clones, over 70% seen only once; the top ten take 2.5% to 4%. The clonotype comes from a woman aged 40-49 years who had been exposed to COVID-19. Sequenced sample: PBMCs or T cells enriched from blood (not recorded which). The chain uses TRBV9 and TRBJ2-6; D call uncertain. CDR3 protein: CASSVIKSSGANVLTF. CDR3 DNA: TGTGCCAGCAGCGTAATCAAGAGCTCTGGGGCCAACGTCCTGACTTTC.